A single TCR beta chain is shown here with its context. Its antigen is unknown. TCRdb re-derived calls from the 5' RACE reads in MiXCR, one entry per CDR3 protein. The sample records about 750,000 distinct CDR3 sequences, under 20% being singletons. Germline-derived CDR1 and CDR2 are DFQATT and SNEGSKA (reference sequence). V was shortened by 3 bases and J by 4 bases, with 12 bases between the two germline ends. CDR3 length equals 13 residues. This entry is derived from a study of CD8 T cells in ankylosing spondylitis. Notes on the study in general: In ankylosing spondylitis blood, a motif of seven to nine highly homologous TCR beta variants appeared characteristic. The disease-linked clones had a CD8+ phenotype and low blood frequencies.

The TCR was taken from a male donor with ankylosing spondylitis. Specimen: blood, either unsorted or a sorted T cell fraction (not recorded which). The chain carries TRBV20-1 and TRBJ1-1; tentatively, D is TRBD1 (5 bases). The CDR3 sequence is CSASGGLFTEAFF. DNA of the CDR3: TGCAGTGCTAGTGGGGGACTATTCACTGAAGCTTTCTTT.